In this sample, the clone carrying this T cell receptor (beta chain) turned up a few times. Brentuximab vedotin exposure varied, and every patient relapsed after autologous stem cell transplantation. Classifying best responses yielded complete response, partial response or progressive disease. CDR3 size: 13 residues. Germline CDR1 is SGHTA and CDR2 is FQGTGA. Trimming removed 1 base from V and 1 base from J, with 4 bases in between. Sequenced by immunoSEQ multiplex PCR; TCRdb stores in-frame clones only, minus some. The table includes approximately 12,000 clones, about 80% detected once. The data stem from a study of PD-1 blockade in classical Hodgkin lymphoma.

The sample here was peripheral blood mononuclear cells (PBMCs), taken at baseline. The V and J genes are TRBV7-3 and TRBJ2-5; D ambiguous. This clonotype was sampled from a human donor with classical Hodgkin lymphoma. In DNA form, the CDR3 reads TGTGCCAGCAGCTTAAGTCCCCAAGAGACCCAGTACTTC. Translating gives CASSLSPQETQYF.